The 22 T cell receptor beta chains below were found in one sample sequenced in a study of blood T cell repertoires in COVID-19. Produced via immunoSEQ multiplex PCR; TCRdb's table is partial and in-frame only. The sample lists over 150,000 clones; about 75% were seen once. Material for sequencing was peripheral blood. These receptor sequences come from a woman in her 70s with acute or convalescent COVID-19.

About this clone itself: The junction shows a germline mismatch at one end, possibly a read error. CDR3 nucleotide sequence: TGTGCCAGCAGCATAGGGCGCGATCAGCCCCAGCATTTT. Translating it yields CASSIGRDQPQHF. The chain has TRBV13 and TRBJ1-5; D not resolved. The germline CDR1 and CDR2 sequences are PRHDT and FYEKMQ (reference sequence). The CDR3 has 13 residues.

A remark on this clone: A much bigger clone sits one base away, suggesting this may be a read error. V is TRBV12-3 or TRBV12-4 and J is TRBJ2-3; D is unclear. Trimming left V 6 bases short and J 2 bases short, with 6 bases between. The CDR3 has 12 residues. The CDR3 sequence: CASSPVTDTQYF. The CDR3 DNA is TGTGCCAGCAGCCCGGTCACAGATACGCAGTATTTT.

The V gene is TRBV4-1, the J gene TRBJ2-5; 8 bases line up with TRBD2. This CDR3 comprises 16 residues. V lost 1 base to trimming and J lost 6 bases; unmatched junction nucleotides: 10. Germline values: CDR1 MGHRA, CDR2 YSYEKL. The CDR3 sequence is CASSQAGTRGLKTQYF. The CDR3 DNA reads TGCGCCAGCAGCCAAGCCGGGACTAGGGGTTTGAAGACCCAGTACTTC.

The genes are TRBV6-5 and TRBJ2-3, with a weak D call TRBD1 (5 bases). Looked up from germline, CDR1 is MNHEY and CDR2 is SVGAGI. The CDR3 consists of 13 residues. The germline V and J ends were trimmed by 6 bases and 4 bases, with 11 bases remaining between them. In DNA, the CDR3 is TGTGCCAGCAGATTCAGGGTTTCAGATACGCAGTATTTT. Protein: CASRFRVSDTQYF.

This clone came up a few times. V usage is TRBV4-1 and J usage is TRBJ2-2; TRBD1 might be the D (6 bases). The CDR3 covers 19 residues. Germline values: CDR1 MGHRA, CDR2 YSYEKL. Trimming stripped 0 bases from V and 4 bases from J, with 21 bases between. DNA for the CDR3: TGCGCCAGCAGCCAAGAACCGACAGGCCACAACACCCGCACCGGGGAGCTGTTTTTT. This encodes CASSQEPTGHNTRTGELFF.

The rearrangement links TRBV7-3 to TRBJ1-2; 8 nucleotides line up with TRBD1. CDR1 SGHTA and CDR2 FQGTGA come from the germline V gene. The CDR3 runs 15 residues. The J segment lost 7 bases and the V segment lost 4 bases, leaving 11 bases of the junction unmatched. CDR3 residues: CASSSTTGALGGYTF. The CDR3, as DNA: TGTGCCAGCAGCTCCACGACAGGGGCGTTAGGTGGCTACACCTTC. Full variable domain (missing parts from reference TRBV7-3 and TRBJ1-2): GAGVSQTPSNKVTEKGKYVELRCDPISGHTALYWYRQSLGQGPEFLIYFQGTGAADDSGLPNDRFFAVRPEGSVSTLKIQRTERGDSAVYLCASSSTTGALGGYTFGSGTRLTVV.

The genes are TRBV7-9 and TRBJ2-3; D not certain. Germline V gene sequence: CDR1 SEHNR, CDR2 FQNEAQ (reference sequence). Trimming cost V 3 bases and J 2 bases, with 12 bases left between them. The CDR3 extends over 15 amino acids. Here the CDR3 reads CASSFFGLNTDTQYF. DNA for the CDR3: TGTGCCAGCAGCTTTTTTGGGCTGAACACAGATACGCAGTATTTT.

For this clone: The sample contains more than one DNA sequence encoding this CDR3. V and J are TRBV5-1 and TRBJ1-1; no firm D call. CDR3 size: 13 residues. Germline V gene sequence: CDR1 SGHRS, CDR2 YFSETQ. The V gene lost 4 bases and the J gene lost 3 bases, with 10 bases spanning the gap. The CDR3: CASSLGVDTEAFF. Here the CDR3 DNA reads TGCGCCAGCAGCCTTGGAGTAGACACTGAAGCTTTCTTT.

V usage is TRBV19 and J usage is TRBJ2-2, with D possibly TRBD1 on 5 matching bases. Trimming took off 4 bases at V and 3 bases at J, with 18 bases between the two ends. The CDR3 has 17 amino acids. CDR1 is LNHDA and CDR2 is SQIVND in the germline V gene (reference sequence). This chain's CDR3 is CASSSWLGVFDTGELFF. DNA of the CDR3: TGTGCCAGTAGTAGCTGGCTAGGGGTGTTCGACACCGGGGAGCTGTTTTTT.

J is TRBJ2-7 and V is TRBV9, with D possibly being TRBD2 (7 bases). The CDR3 has 15 amino acids. Trimming took 4 bases from V and 2 from J, leaving 16 bases between them. Per the germline V gene, CDR1 is SGDLS and CDR2 is YYNGEE. The CDR3 DNA reads as TGTGCCAGCAGCTCAACATGGGGGGGCACCTACGAGCAGTACTTC. It encodes CASSSTWGGTYEQYF.

J is TRBJ2-5 and V is TRBV7-8, with 7 bases identical to TRBD1. CDR1 is SGHVS and CDR2 is FQNEAQ in the germline V gene. The CDR3 has 15 residues. Trimming removed 4 bases from V and 4 bases from J; junction bases left unmatched: 9. DNA for the CDR3: TGTGCCAGCAGCTCCAGCACTGACAGGGCAGAGACCCAGTACTTC. Its protein product is CASSSSTDRAETQYF.

The chain links TRBV27 to TRBJ2-2; TRBD2 matches 8 bases. Germline V CDR1 and CDR2: MNHEY, SMNVEV (reference sequence). Losses at the gene ends were 2 bases for V and 0 bases for J; bases not matched to a gene: 8. This CDR3 is 18 amino acids long. The CDR3 is CASSLRRAGGANTGELFF. The DNA for the CDR3 is TGTGCCAGCAGTTTAAGGAGGGCGGGGGGCGCGAACACCGGGGAGCTGTTTTTT.

This chain connects TRBV4-1 to TRBJ1-2; 7 bases agree with TRBD1. The CDR3 runs to 14 residues. V lost 3 bases, J lost 3 bases, and 4 bases stayed unmatched. In germline, CDR1 is MGHRA, CDR2 YSYEKL. DNA for the CDR3: TGCGCCAGCAGCCATTACGGGACAGACTATGGCTACACCTTC. The encoded protein is CASSHYGTDYGYTF.

This clone was seen only once. The chain carries TRBV19 and TRBJ2-7; the D gene is possibly TRBD1 (5 bases). Germline V CDR1 and CDR2: LNHDA, SQIVND (reference sequence). The CDR3 totals 14 residues. V gave up 0 bases and J gave up 6 bases, with 12 bases separating them. CDR3 nucleotide sequence: TGTGCCAGTAGTATAGACAGGGTTGGCTCCGAGCAGTACTTC. This translates into CASSIDRVGSEQYF.

The chain carries TRBV3-1 (or the pseudogene TRBV3-2) and TRBJ2-7, with D possibly matching TRBD2 (6 bases). Trimming removed 3 bases at V and 6 bases at J, with 12 bases between. There are 13 residues in the CDR3. CDR1 and CDR2 (germline): LGHDT, YNNKEL (reference sequence). CDR3 sequence reads: CASSQTSNSEQYF. The CDR3 DNA follows: TGTGCCAGCAGCCAGACTAGTAATAGCGAGCAGTACTTC.

Turning to this clone: At the DNA level, this CDR3 is encoded by other sequences in the same sample as well. V is TRBV19 and J is TRBJ2-7; D is uncertain. The CDR3 covers 13 residues. CDR1 is LNHDA, CDR2 SQIVND, per germline (reference sequence). Trimming removed 6 bases at V and 1 base at J, with 10 bases between. The CDR3 is CASSPPGSYEQYF. CDR3 nucleotide sequence: TGTGCCAGTAGCCCCCCAGGATCCTACGAGCAGTACTTC.

The V gene is TRBV21-1, the J gene TRBJ2-1; the D segment call TRBD2 is taken from the table without a DNA check. TRBV21-1 is a pseudogene. The CDR3 has 20 residues. In DNA, the CDR3 is TGTGCCAGCAGCACGAAAGGCCCCTTACTAGCGGGAAGCTCCTACAATGAGCAGTTCTTC. Amino acids: CASSTKGPLLAGSSYNEQFF.

This clone occurred once. The chain is built from TRBV5-6 and TRBJ1-2, with D uncertain. The CDR3 sequence is 14 residues long. The germline CDR1 and CDR2 sequences are SGHDT and YYEEEE. Trimming pared 0 bases from V and 4 bases from J, leaving 10 bases between. The CDR3, as DNA: TGTGCCAGCAGCTTGGGCGGATTTCTCTATGGCTACACCTTC. Its protein product is CASSLGGFLYGYTF.

The J gene is TRBJ1-2, the V gene TRBV14; D possibly corresponds to TRBD1 (5 bases). Germline V CDR1 and CDR2: SGHDN, FVKESK. The CDR3 runs to 14 residues. The V end was cut by 4 bases, the J end by 6 bases, with 15 bases between. Here the CDR3 reads CASSRTLGLDGYTF. The CDR3 coding sequence is TGTGCCAGCAGCCGGACTTTGGGACTGGATGGCTACACCTTC.

The chain recombines TRBV7-3 with TRBJ2-1; D gene uncertain. V lost 8 bases and J 9 bases, leaving 11 bases between the germline ends. CDR1 and CDR2 from the germline V gene are SGHTA and FQGTGA. The length of the CDR3 is 11 residues. The CDR3 protein is CASRKATEQFF. The CDR3 bases are TGTGCCAGCCGGAAAGCGACTGAGCAGTTCTTC.

The chain joins TRBV7-9 to TRBJ2-3; D uncertain. V lost 6 bases and J 1 base, leaving 14 bases between the germline ends. Germline V lookup: CDR1 SEHNR, CDR2 FQNEAQ (reference sequence). This CDR3 has 15 residues. The CDR3 protein is CASRAASGGTDTQYF. In DNA form, the CDR3 reads TGTGCCAGCAGGGCTGCTAGTGGAGGCACAGATACGCAGTATTTT. Complete variable domain (other parts from reference TRBV7-9 and TRBJ2-3): DTGVSQNPRHKITKRGQNVTFRCDPISEHNRLYWYRQTLGQGPEFLTYFQNEAQLEKSRLLSDRFSAERPKGSFSTLEIQRTEQGDSAMYLCASRAASGGTDTQYFGPGTRLTVL.

The chain recombines TRBV5-6 with TRBJ2-7; weak D call: TRBD2 (6 bases). This CDR3 has 15 residues. The V gene's germline CDR1 is SGHDT and CDR2 YYEEEE. V gave up 2 bases and J gave up 7 bases, with 19 bases separating them. This CDR3 reads CASSLRLRRGSEQYF. CDR3 bases: TGTGCCAGCAGCTTAAGACTCCGTCGGGGGAGTGAGCAGTACTTC.